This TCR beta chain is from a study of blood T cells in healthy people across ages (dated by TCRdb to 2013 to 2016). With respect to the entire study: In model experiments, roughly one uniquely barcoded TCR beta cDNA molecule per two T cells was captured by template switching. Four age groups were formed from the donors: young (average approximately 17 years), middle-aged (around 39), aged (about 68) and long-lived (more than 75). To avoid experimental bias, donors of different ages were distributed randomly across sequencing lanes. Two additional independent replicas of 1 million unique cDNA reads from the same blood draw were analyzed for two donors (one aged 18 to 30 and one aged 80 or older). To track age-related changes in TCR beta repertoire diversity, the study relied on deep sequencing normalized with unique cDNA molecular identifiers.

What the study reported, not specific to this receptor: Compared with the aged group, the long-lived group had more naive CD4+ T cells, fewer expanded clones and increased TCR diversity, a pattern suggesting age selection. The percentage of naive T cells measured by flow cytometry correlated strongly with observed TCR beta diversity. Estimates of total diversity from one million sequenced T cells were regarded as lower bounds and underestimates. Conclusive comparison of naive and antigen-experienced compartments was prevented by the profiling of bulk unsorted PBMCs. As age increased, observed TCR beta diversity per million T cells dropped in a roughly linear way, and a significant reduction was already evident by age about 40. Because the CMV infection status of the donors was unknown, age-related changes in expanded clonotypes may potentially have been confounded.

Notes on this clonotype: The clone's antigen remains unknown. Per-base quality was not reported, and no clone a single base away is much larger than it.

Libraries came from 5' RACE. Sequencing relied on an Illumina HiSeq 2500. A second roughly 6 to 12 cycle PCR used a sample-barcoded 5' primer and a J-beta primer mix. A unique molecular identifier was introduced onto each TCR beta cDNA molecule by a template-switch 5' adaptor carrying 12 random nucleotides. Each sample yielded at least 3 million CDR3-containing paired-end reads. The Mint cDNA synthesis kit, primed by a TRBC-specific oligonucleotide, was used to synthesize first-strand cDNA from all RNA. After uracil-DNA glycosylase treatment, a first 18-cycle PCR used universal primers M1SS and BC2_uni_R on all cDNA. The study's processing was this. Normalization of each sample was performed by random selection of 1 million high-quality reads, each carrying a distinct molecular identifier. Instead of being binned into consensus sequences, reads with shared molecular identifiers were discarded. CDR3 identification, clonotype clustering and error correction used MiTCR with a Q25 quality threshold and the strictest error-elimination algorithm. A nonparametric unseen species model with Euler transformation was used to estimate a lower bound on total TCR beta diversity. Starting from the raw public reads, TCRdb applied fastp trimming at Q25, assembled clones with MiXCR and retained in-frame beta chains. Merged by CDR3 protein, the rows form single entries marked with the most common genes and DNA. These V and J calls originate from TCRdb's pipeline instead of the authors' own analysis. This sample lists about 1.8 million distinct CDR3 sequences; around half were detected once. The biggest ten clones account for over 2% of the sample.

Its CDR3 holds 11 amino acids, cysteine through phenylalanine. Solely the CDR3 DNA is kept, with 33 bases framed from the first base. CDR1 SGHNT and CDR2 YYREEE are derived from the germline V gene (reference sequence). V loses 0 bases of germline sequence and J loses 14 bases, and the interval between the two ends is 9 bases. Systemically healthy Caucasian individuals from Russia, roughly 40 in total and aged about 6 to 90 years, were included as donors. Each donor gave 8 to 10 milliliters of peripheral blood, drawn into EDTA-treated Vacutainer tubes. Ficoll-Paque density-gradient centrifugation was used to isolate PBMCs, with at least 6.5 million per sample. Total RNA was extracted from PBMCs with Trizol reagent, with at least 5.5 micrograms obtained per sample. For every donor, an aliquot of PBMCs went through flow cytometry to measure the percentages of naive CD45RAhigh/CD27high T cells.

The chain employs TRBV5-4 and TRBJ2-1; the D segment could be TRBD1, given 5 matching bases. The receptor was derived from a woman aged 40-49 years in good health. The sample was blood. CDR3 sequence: CASSLGTIEFF. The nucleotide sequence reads TGTGCCAGCAGCTTGGGGACAATCGAGTTCTTC.